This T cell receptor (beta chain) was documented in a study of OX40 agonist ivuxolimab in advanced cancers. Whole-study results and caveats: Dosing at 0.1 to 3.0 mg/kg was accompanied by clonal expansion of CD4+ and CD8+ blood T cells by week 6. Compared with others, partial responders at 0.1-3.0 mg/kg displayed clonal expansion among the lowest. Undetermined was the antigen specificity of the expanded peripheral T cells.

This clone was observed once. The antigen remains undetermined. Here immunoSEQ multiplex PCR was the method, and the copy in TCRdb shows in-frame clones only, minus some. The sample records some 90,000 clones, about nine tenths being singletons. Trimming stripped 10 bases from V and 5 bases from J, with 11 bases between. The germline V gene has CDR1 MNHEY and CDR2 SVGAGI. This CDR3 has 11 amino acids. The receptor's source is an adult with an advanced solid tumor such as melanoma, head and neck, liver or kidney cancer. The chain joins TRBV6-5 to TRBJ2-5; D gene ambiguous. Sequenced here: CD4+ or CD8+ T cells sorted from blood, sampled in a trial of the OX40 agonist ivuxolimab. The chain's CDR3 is CATRMGETQYF. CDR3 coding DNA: TGTGCCACCAGGATGGGGGAGACCCAGTACTTC.